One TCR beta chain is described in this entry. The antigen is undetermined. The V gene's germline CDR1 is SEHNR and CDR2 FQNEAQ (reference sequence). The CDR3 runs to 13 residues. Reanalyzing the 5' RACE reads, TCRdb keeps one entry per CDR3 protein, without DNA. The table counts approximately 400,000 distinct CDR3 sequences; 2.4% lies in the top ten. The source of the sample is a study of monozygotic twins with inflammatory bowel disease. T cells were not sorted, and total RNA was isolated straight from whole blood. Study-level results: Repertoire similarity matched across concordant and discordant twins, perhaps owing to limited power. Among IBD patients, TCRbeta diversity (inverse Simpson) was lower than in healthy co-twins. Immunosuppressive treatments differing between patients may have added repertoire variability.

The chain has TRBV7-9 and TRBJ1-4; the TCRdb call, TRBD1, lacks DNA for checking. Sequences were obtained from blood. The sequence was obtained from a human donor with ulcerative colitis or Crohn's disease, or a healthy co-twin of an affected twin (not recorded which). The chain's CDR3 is CASSLRANEKLFF.